The clone carrying this TCR beta chain was detected a few times. Its specificity is not known. This sample was taken from a study of graft-versus-host responses after intestinal transplantation. Findings and limits, study-wide: In recipient marrow, GvH clones were found, and some appeared first in ileum or blood.

Data came from immunoSEQ multiplex PCR; TCRdb stores just in-frame clones and leaves some out. Counted here are approximately 75,000 clones, nearly 90% occurring once; the ten biggest clones make up around 4%. CDR1 is MDHEN, CDR2 SYDVKM, per germline. V dropped 2 bases and J dropped 6 bases, with 13 bases sitting between them. The CDR3 length is 14 residues. The V and J genes are TRBV28 and TRBJ1-2, with D possibly matching TRBD1 (5 bases). This receptor was taken from a human donor who was the organ donor for an intestinal transplant. The starting material was unstimulated CD8+ T cells sorted from spleen or lymph node cells, obtained before transplant. The chain's CDR3 is CASSLEAGTHGYTF. CDR3 DNA: TGTGCCAGCAGTTTAGAGGCGGGGACTCATGGCTACACCTTC.